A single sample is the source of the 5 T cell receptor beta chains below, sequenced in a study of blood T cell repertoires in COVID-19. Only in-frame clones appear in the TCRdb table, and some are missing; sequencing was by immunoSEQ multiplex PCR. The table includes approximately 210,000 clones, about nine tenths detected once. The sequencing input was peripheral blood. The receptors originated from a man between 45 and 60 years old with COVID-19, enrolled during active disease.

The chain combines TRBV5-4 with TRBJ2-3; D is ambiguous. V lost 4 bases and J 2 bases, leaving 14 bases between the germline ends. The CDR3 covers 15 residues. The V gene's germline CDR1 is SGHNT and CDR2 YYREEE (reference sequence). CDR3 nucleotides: TGTGCCAGCAGCCCGGGTCACGGCGACACAGATACGCAGTATTTT. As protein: CASSPGHGDTDTQYF.

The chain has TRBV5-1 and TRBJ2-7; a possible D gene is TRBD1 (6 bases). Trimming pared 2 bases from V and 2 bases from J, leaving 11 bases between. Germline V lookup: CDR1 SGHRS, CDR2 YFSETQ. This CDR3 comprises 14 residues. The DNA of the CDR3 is TGCGCCAGCAGCTTTTTACAGGGAACCTACGAGCAGTACTTC. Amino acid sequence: CASSFLQGTYEQYF.

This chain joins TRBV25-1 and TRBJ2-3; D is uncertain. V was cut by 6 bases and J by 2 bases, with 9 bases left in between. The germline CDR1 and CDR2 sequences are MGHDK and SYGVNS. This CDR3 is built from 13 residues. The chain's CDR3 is CASRQLFTDTQYF. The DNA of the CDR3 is TGTGCCAGCAGACAGCTATTCACAGATACGCAGTATTTT.

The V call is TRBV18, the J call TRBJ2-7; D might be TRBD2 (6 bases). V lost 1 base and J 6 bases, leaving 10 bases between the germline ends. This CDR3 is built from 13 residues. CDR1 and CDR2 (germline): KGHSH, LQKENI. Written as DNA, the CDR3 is TGTGCCAGCTCACCACGGGACTTGCGCGAGCAGTACTTC. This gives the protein CASSPRDLREQYF.

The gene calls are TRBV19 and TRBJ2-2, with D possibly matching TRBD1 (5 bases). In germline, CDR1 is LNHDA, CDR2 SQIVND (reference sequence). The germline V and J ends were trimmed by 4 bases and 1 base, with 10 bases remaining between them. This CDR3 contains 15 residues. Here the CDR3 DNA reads TGTGCCAGTAGTACACGACAGAGGAACACCGGGGAGCTGTTTTTT. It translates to CASSTRQRNTGELFF.